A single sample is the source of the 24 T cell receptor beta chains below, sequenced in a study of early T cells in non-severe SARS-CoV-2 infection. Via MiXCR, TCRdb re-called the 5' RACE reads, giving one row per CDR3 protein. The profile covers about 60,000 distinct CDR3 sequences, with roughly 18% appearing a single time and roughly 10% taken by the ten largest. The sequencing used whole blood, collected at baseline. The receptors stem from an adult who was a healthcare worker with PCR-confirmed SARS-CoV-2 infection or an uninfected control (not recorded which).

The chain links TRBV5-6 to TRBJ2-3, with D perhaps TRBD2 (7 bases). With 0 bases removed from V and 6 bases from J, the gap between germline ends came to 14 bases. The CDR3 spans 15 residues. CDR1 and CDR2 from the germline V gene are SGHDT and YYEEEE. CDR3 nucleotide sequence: TGTGCCAGCAGCTTGGTGCGGGGGCTCTCCGATACGCAGTATTTT. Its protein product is CASSLVRGLSDTQYF.

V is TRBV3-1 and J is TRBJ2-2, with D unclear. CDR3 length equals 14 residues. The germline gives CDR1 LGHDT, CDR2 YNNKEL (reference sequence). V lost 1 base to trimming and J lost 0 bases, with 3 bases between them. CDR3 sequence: CASSQGPNTGELFF. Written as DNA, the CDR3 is TGTGCCAGCAGCCAAGGTCCGAACACCGGGGAGCTGTTTTTT.

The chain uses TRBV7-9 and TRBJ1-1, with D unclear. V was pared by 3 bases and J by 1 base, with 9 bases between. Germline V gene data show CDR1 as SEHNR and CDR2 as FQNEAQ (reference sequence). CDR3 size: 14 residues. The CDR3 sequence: CASSFRDANTEAFF. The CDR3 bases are TGTGCCAGCAGCTTCCGAGACGCGAACACTGAAGCTTTCTTT.

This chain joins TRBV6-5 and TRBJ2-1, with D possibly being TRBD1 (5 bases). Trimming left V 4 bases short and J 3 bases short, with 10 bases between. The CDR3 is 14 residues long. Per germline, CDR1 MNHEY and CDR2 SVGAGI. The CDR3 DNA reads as TGTGCCAGCAGTTTACAGGAGCGCTACAATGAGCAGTTCTTC. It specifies CASSLQERYNEQFF.

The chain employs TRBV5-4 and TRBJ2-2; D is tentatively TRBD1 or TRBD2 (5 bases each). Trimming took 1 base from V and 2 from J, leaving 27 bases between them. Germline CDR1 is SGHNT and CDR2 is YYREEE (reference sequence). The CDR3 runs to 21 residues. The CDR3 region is CASSLLNLRLEGRSNTGELFF. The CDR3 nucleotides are TGTGCCAGCAGCTTGCTCAATCTACGCCTCGAGGGGAGAAGTAACACCGGGGAGCTGTTTTTT.

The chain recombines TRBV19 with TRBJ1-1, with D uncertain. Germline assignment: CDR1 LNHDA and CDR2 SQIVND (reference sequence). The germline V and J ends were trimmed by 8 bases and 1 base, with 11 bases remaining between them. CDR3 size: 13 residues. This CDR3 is CASLQNSNTEAFF. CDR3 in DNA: TGTGCCAGTCTACAGAATTCGAACACTGAAGCTTTCTTT.

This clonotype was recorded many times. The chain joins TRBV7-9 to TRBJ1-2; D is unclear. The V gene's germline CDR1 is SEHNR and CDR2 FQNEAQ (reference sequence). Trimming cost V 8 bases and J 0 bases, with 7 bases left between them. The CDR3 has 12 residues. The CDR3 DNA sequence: TGTGCCAGCGAAGGATCTAACTATGGCTACACCTTC. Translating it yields CASEGSNYGYTF.

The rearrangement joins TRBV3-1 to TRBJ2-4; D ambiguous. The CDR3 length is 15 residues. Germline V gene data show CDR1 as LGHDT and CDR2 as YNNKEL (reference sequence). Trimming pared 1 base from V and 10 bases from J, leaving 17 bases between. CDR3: CASSQGVSCSGIQYF. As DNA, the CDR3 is TGTGCCAGCAGCCAAGGGGTTAGCTGTTCCGGGATTCAGTACTTC.

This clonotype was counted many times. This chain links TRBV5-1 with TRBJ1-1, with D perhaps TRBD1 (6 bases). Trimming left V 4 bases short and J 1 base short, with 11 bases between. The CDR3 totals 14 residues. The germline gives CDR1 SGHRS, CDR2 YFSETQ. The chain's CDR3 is CASSRGQSNTEAFF. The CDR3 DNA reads TGCGCCAGCAGCAGGGGACAATCGAACACTGAAGCTTTCTTT.

The CDR3 nucleotides read TGCGCCAGCAGCTTGAAGGTGGACCGTTGGGGGTCCGATGAGCAGTTCTTC. This encodes CASSLKVDRWGSDEQFF. This chain connects TRBV5-1 to TRBJ2-1, with D tentatively TRBD1 or TRBD2 (5 bases each). Germline CDR1 is SGHRS and CDR2 is YFSETQ. The ends were cut back, 1 base at V and 8 bases at J, with 22 bases in the middle. This CDR3 has 17 residues. The complete variable domain, with remaining parts taken from reference TRBV5-1 and TRBJ2-1, reads KAGVTQTPRYLIKTRGQQVTLSCSPISGHRSVSWYQQTPGQGLQFLFEYFSETQRNKGNFPGRFSGRQFSNSRSEMNVSTLELGDSALYLCASSLKVDRWGSDEQFFGPGTRLTVL.

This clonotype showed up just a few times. DNA of the CDR3: TGTGCCAGCAGCTTTAAGTCTGGTTCACCCCTCCACTTT. Translation gives CASSFKSGSPLHF. The chain recombines TRBV11-2 with TRBJ1-6; no firm D call. This CDR3 is built from 13 residues. V lost 3 bases, J lost 9 bases, and 9 bases lay in between. In germline, CDR1 is SGHAT, CDR2 FQNNGV.

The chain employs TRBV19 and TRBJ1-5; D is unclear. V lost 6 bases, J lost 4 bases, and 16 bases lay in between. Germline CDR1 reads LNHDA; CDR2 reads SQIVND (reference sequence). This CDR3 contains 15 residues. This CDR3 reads CASSSLRTENQPQHF. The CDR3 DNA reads TGTGCCAGTAGCTCCCTCAGGACGGAAAATCAGCCCCAGCATTTT.

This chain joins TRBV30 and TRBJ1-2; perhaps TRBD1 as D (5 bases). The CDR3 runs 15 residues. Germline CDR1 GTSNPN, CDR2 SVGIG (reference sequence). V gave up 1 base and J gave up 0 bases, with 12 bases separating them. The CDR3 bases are TGTGCCTGGAGTGGGACACCGGGTACTAACTATGGCTACACCTTC. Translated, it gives CAWSGTPGTNYGYTF.

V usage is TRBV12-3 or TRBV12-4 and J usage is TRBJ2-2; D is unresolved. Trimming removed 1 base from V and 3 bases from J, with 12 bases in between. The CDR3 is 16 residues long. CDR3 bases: TGTGCCAGCAGTTTAGGTTTGGGCCGTTACACCGGGGAGCTGTTTTTT. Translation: CASSLGLGRYTGELFF.

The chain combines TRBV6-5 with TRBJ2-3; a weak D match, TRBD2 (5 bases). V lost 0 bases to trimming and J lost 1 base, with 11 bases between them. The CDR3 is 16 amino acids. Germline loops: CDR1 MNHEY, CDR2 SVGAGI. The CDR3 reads CASSYSRRIGTDTQYF. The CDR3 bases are TGTGCCAGCAGTTACTCTAGGAGGATTGGCACAGATACGCAGTATTTT.

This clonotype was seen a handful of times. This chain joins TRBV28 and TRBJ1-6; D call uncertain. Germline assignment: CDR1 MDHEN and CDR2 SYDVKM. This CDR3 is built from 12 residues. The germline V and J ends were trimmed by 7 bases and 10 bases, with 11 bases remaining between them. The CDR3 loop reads CASTLPGSPLHF. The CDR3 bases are TGTGCCAGCACTTTGCCGGGATCACCCCTCCACTTT.

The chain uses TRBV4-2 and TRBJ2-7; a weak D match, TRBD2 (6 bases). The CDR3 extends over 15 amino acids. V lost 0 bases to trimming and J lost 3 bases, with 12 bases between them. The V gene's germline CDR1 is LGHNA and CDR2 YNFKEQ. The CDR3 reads CASSQDRDSFYEQYF. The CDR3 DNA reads TGTGCCAGCAGCCAAGATAGGGACTCGTTCTACGAGCAGTACTTC.

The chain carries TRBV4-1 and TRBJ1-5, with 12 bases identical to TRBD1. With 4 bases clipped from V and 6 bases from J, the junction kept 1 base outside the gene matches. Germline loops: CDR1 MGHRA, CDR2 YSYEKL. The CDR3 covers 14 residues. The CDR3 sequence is CASSRDRGLQPQHF. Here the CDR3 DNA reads TGCGCCAGCAGCCGGGACAGGGGGCTTCAGCCCCAGCATTTT.

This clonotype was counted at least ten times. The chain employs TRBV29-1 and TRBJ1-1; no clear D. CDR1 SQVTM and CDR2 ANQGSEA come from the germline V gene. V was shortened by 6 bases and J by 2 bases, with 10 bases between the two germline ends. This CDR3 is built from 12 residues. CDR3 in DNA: TGCAGCGTGAGGCGTCCTAACACTGAAGCTTTCTTT. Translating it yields CSVRRPNTEAFF.

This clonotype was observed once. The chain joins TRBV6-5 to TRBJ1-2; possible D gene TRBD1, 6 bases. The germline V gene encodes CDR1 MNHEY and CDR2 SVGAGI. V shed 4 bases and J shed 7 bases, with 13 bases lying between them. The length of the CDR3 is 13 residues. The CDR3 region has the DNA TGTGCCAGCAGTTCCGCCGCCAGGGGTGGCTACACCTTC. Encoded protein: CASSSAARGGYTF.

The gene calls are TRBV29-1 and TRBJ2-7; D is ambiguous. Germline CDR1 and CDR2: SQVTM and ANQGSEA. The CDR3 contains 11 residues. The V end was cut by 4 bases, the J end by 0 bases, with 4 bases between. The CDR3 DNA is TGCAGCGTTGGAGACTCCTACGAGCAGTACTTC. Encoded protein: CSVGDSYEQYF.

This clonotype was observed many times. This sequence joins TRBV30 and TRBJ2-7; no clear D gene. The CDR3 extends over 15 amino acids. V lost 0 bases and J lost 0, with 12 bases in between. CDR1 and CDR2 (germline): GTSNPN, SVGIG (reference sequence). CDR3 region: CAWSVPLIGSYEQYF. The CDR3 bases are TGTGCCTGGAGTGTACCTCTTATCGGCTCCTACGAGCAGTACTTC.

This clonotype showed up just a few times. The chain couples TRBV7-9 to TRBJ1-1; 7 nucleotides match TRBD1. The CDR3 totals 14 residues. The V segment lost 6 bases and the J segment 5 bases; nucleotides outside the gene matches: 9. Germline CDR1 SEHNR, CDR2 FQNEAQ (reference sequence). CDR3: CASSRAGGRTEAFF. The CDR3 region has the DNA TGTGCCAGCAGTCGAGCAGGGGGGCGGACTGAAGCTTTCTTT.

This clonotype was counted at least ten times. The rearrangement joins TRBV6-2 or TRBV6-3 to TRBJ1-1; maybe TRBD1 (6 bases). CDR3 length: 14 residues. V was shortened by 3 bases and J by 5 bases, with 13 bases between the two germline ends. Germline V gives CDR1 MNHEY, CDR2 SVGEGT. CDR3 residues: CASSYQGRGTEAFF. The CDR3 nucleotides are TGTGCCAGCAGTTATCAGGGGAGGGGGACTGAAGCTTTCTTT.